This TCR beta chain was obtained from a study of shared clonotypes between healthy human individuals. Study in general: Three plates each covered CD4 naive and memory; CD8 naive two, CD8 memory one. Overall study findings and caveats: Clonotype sharing among donors, it was expected, would be affected by sequencing depth.

This clone was detected only a few times. Its matching antigen is unknown. For every subset, genomic DNA was evenly distributed across several immunoSEQ plates. The table came from immunoSEQ multiplex PCR; TCRdb's copy has only in-frame clones and leaves some out. The repertoire holds more than 850,000 clones, approximately 78% seen once, with approximately 0.5% in the top ten. In germline, CDR1 is SGHTA, CDR2 FQGNSA. The CDR3 contains 14 residues. V was clipped by 5 bases and J by 8 bases; unmatched bases: 9. The specimen was memory CD4+ T cells from PBMCs. Regarding subset: CD45RA-negative fraction. The TCR was taken from a man younger than 35 in good health. Some clones in this sample may be carry-over from other donors' samples. The chain couples TRBV7-2 to TRBJ1-2; TRBD1 aligns across 9 bases. This CDR3 reads CASSPDRGARGYTF. DNA for the CDR3: TGTGCCAGCAGCCCAGACAGGGGGGCGCGCGGCTACACCTTC. The variable domain in full, with the rest retrieved from reference TRBV7-2 and TRBJ1-2, is GAGVSQSPSNKVTEKGKDVELRCDPISGHTALYWYRQSLGQGLEFLIYFQGNSAPDKSGLPSDRFSAERTGGSVSTLTIQRTQQEDSAVYLCASSPDRGARGYTFGSGTRLTVV.